The source of this T cell receptor (beta chain) is a study of beta chain features in type 1 diabetes (dated by TCRdb to 2016 to 2018). For the wider study: Mean age, gender distribution, total cell number and subset yield did not differ between patients and healthy donors. Whereas all 30 or so donors provided naive and central memory subsets, regulatory and stem cell-like memory subsets were isolated from just 8 patients and about 8 healthy donors. In the study, TCRB repertoires of sorted circulating CD4+ T cell subsets from recently diagnosed type 1 diabetes patients were compared with those of matched healthy donors. A total of about 100,000,000 sorted cells were examined across all samples, and RNA yield correlated strongly with the number of cells per subset.

Overall study outcomes, separate from this receptor: Type 1 diabetes patients showed a moderate but significant shortening of TCRB CDR3 length in all four CD4+ subsets. PCR may preferentially amplify shorter templates, but because patient and control samples were amplified and corrected together, any resulting skew would affect both groups equally. Because cDNA was sequenced instead of genomic DNA, activated cells with high expression could be over-represented, although the groups did not differ in activation or CD3 levels. Fewer insertions and more nucleotide deletions at VDJ recombination sites were observed in patients with type 1 diabetes, implying thymic rearrangement abnormalities. Only small numbers of individuals were included in the HLA sub-analyses, which left unresolved whether HLA type had any influence on TCRB rearrangement. Naive, central memory and regulatory TCRB repertoires appeared more similar among patients than among healthy donors.

From each donor, a single peripheral blood sample of approximately 0.11 L on average was drawn into heparinised tubes. Naive, central memory, regulatory and stem cell-like memory CD4+ T cells were sorted on a BD FACSAria II using a panel including CD45RO, CCR7, CD25, CD127, CD95 and CD27. Every sorted population had a purity above 95%. Right away, PBMCs were isolated by Lymphoprep density gradient centrifugation and were stained directly, with no culture step. To minimize batch effects, samples were stained and sorted in pairs, one healthy donor with one patient per experiment. The High Capacity cDNA Reverse Transcription Kit was used to reverse transcribe all of the isolated RNA, meaning that expressed TCRB transcripts were what got sequenced. Deep immunoSEQ sequencing was applied to naive, central memory and regulatory T cell samples, giving an average of around 3.4 million total reads per sample. Sorted cells were lysed in RLT buffer and RNA was extracted with DNase-treated RNeasy Micro or Mini kits, depending on cell number. To prevent cross-contamination, every cell subset was processed on its own, while patient and healthy donor samples were processed together. The immunoSEQ multiplex PCR was used to amplify TCRB sequences from cDNA, generating 87-bp fragments that spanned the CDR3 region. Amplicons were sequenced on the Illumina HiSeq platform. From the authors' description of their analysis: PCR bias was corrected computationally using synthetic template baselines, and reads within Hamming distance 2 were collapsed, with unmergeable singletons discarded. Reads were aligned against IMGT so that V, D and J genes, CDR3 length and insertions or deletions at six rearrangement sites could be assigned. Within each subset, clonotype counts were normalized to sorted cell number, after which true diversity and Gini coefficients were computed with the tcR R package. Repertoire sharing was quantified using the overlap coefficient calculated on TCRB nucleotide sequences. Out-of-frame TCRB sequences from naive cells were analyzed as a proxy for the pre-selection repertoire. The table was pulled from immuneACCESS by TCRdb, which kept in-frame rearrangements only. Such tables lose some clones; where checked, under half of the loss comes from unresolved V genes, and the rest has no known cause. D and trimming were read from the DNA, whereas the V and J calls and clone size are those reported in that table. Here the sample has over 200,000 clones; approximately 10% occur a single time. The top ten clonotypes cover around 0.018% of the sample.

In this sample, this clone turned up a few times. No cognate antigen has been identified for it. No qualities accompany the bases; no much larger clone lies one base away. The TCR originated in a young man with type 1 diabetes. Sequencing used naive CD4+ T cells from blood. The cell subset or site label corresponds to: true naive CD4+ T cells.

The DNA sequence follows: TGTGCCACCCGTCCCCAAACCCCGCGTTCGCCCCAGCATTTT. The encoded protein is CATRPQTPRSPQHF. The rearranged chain carries TRBV15 and TRBJ1-5; the D gene cannot be resolved reliably. Taken from the germline V gene (reference sequence), the CDR1 and CDR2 loops are LNHNV and YYDKDF. V sheds 8 bases and J sheds 9 bases, leaving 20 bases between their ends. The CDR3 numbers 14 residues from cysteine through phenylalanine. The sequence is cut down to CDR3 DNA, 42 bases in frame from base 1. The CDR3, completed at both ends by the reference TRBV15 and TRBJ1-5 genes, gives the full variable domain DAMVIQNPRYQVTQFGKPVTLSCSQTLNHNVMYWYQQKSSQAPKLLFHYYDKDFNNEADTPDNFQSRRPNTSFCFLDIRSPGLGDTAMYLCATRPQTPRSPQHFGDGTRLSIL.